The sample holds a few counts of the clone carrying this TCR beta chain. These data come from a study of cytomegalovirus exposure and HLA in healthy donors. The PCR made use of 60 Vbeta and 13 Jbeta primers. The protocol was immunoSEQ multiplex PCR, while the TCRdb copy is restricted to in-frame clones and leaves out a portion. The sample lists 50,000 to 70,000 clones; around four fifths were seen once. This CDR3 contains 15 residues. Germline CDR1 is MDHEN and CDR2 is SYDVKM. Trimming took off 2 bases at V and 6 bases at J, with 16 bases between the two ends. Sequences were obtained from PBMCs. V gene TRBV28 combines with J gene TRBJ1-1; D gene uncertain. The clonotype originates from a girl aged 10-17 years in good health and CMV-seropositive. The CDR3, as DNA: TGTGCCAGCAGTTTAGGTTCGCTGGTTTTAGCTGAAGCTTTCTTT. This sequence encodes CASSLGSLVLAEAFF. The entire variable domain, with the rest obtained from reference TRBV28 and TRBJ1-1, is as follows: DVKVTQSSRYLVKRTGEKVFLECVQDMDHENMFWYRQDPGLGLRLIYFSYDVKMKEKGDIPEGYSVSREKKERFSLILESASTNQTSMYLCASSLGSLVLAEAFFGQGTRLTVV.